This passage covers 14 T cell receptor beta chains from one sample sequenced in a study of T cell changes during pregnancy in multiple sclerosis. Sequencing was performed with immunoSEQ multiplex PCR; in TCRdb, only in-frame clones are kept and a portion is missing. Altogether tens of thousands of clones are present, around 93% being singletons, with the ten largest covering around 1%. The specimen was peripheral blood, collected after pregnancy. The source of these receptors is a female donor with multiple sclerosis, enrolled in a pregnancy study.

The J gene is TRBJ2-7, the V gene TRBV7-3; 10 nucleotides match TRBD1. The CDR3 is 15 residues long. The junction had 4 bases not matched to a gene; V was cut back by 5 bases and J by 0 bases. Looked up from germline, CDR1 is SGHTA and CDR2 is FQGTGA. The DNA of the CDR3 is TGTGCCAGCAGCCCGACAGGGGGCGCCTCCTACGAGCAGTACTTC. Translating it yields CASSPTGGASYEQYF.

The CDR3 region is CASSLGGRANTEAFF. In DNA, the CDR3 is TGTGCCAGCAGCTTAGGTGGCAGGGCGAACACTGAAGCTTTCTTT. The rearrangement uses TRBV7-2 and TRBJ1-1; D is possibly TRBD1 (5 bases). The CDR3 is 15 residues long. The germline gives CDR1 SGHTA, CDR2 FQGNSA. The germline V and J ends were trimmed by 1 base and 1 base, with 10 bases remaining between them.

This clone was found once. The chain joins TRBV7-3 to TRBJ1-6; the D gene is possibly TRBD1 (5 bases). V was pared by 1 base and J by 6 bases, with 13 bases between. This CDR3 has 16 residues. Per the germline V gene, CDR1 is SGHTA and CDR2 is FQGTGA. The CDR3 protein is CASSLSGRQSNSPLHF. The CDR3 DNA is TGTGCCAGCAGCTTAAGCGGTCGACAGAGTAATTCACCCCTCCACTTT.

The rearrangement joins TRBV7-6 to TRBJ1-4; no reliable D call. Germline V gene sequence: CDR1 SGHVS, CDR2 FNYEAQ. Trimming removed 4 bases from V and 8 bases from J, with 20 bases in between. There are 16 residues in the CDR3. The CDR3 loop is CASSSPWSTGSEKLFF. The DNA for the CDR3 is TGTGCCAGCAGCTCCCCGTGGTCTACGGGATCGGAAAAACTGTTTTTT. Supplemented by reference TRBV7-6 and TRBJ1-4, the full variable domain reads GAGVSQSPRYKVTKRGQDVALRCDPISGHVSLYWYRQALGQGPEFLTYFNYEAQQDKSGLPNDRFSAERPEGSISTLTIQRTEQRDSAMYRCASSSPWSTGSEKLFFGSGTQLSVL.

The J gene is TRBJ2-1, the V gene TRBV4-3; 7 nucleotides line up with TRBD1. This CDR3 has 15 amino acids. The J segment lost 5 bases and the V segment lost 2 bases, leaving 6 bases of the junction unmatched. Germline CDR1 and CDR2: LGHNA and YSLEER. CDR3 coding DNA: TGCGCCAGCAGCCAATACAGGGGTCCCGACAATGAGCAGTTCTTC. Translating gives CASSQYRGPDNEQFF.

This rearrangement joins TRBV15 to TRBJ1-1, with D unresolved. Germline V lookup: CDR1 LNHNV, CDR2 YYDKDF (reference sequence). V was cut by 0 bases and J by 6 bases, with 11 bases left in between. The CDR3 totals 14 residues. CDR3 loop: CATSREVSVAEAFF. CDR3 in DNA: TGTGCCACCAGCAGAGAGGTTAGTGTGGCTGAAGCTTTCTTT.

This chain links TRBV27 with TRBJ2-2; 7 bases are shared with TRBD2. Trimming took 6 bases from V and 5 from J; bases not matched to a gene: 9. The CDR3 totals 15 residues. CDR1 is MNHEY and CDR2 is SMNVEV in the germline V gene (reference sequence). CDR3 nucleotides: TGTGCCAGCAGCCTAGGTTCGGGAGGAACCGGGGAGCTGTTTTTT. Residues: CASSLGSGGTGELFF.

The J gene is TRBJ1-5, the V gene TRBV7-8, with 8 bases matching TRBD1. The germline V gene has CDR1 SGHVS and CDR2 FQNEAQ. The CDR3 extends over 12 amino acids. V lost 4 bases to trimming and J lost 9 bases; unmatched junction nucleotides: 2. CDR3 coding DNA: TGTGCCAGCAGCTATCAGGGGGCGCCCCAGCATTTT. Protein: CASSYQGAPQHF. The complete variable domain, with remaining parts taken from reference TRBV7-8 and TRBJ1-5, reads GAGVSQSPRYKVAKRGQDVALRCDPISGHVSLFWYQQALGQGPEFLTYFQNEAQLDKSGLPSDRFFAERPEGSVSTLKIQRTQQEDSAVYLCASSYQGAPQHFGDGTRLSIL.

This sequence joins TRBV4-3 and TRBJ2-2; D gene unclear. This CDR3 is 14 amino acids long. Trimming removed 1 base at V and 8 bases at J, with 11 bases between. Germline-derived CDR1 and CDR2 are LGHNA and YSLEER. CDR3 sequence (DNA): TGCGCCAGCAGCCAAGTGCGTCAGAGGGGGGAGCTGTTTTTT. It encodes CASSQVRQRGELFF.

This clone has a handful of counts. J is TRBJ2-7 and V is TRBV30, with TRBD2 matching 7 bases. After removal of 4 bases from V and 4 bases from J, the junction contained 7 bases not matched to a gene. Germline V lookup: CDR1 GTSNPN, CDR2 SVGIG (reference sequence). The CDR3 totals 13 residues. The CDR3, as DNA: TGTGCCTGGACGGCGGGAGTCGGGTACGAGCAGTACTTC. It is translated as CAWTAGVGYEQYF.

This clone appeared once. The genes are TRBV25-1 and TRBJ1-2; weak D call: TRBD1 (6 bases). Germline V gene lookup returns CDR1 MGHDK and CDR2 SYGVNS. The CDR3 runs to 11 residues. Trimming removed 11 bases at V and 6 bases at J, with 13 bases between. CDR3 sequence: CARGGGNGYTF. CDR3 in DNA: TGTGCCCGGGGGGGCGGAAATGGCTACACCTTC.

This clone was seen a single time. The J gene is TRBJ1-1, the V gene TRBV7-2, with 9 bases identical to TRBD1. This CDR3 has 16 amino acids. Trimming removed 2 bases from V and 0 bases from J; junction bases left unmatched: 4. Per germline, CDR1 SGHTA and CDR2 FQGNSA. Here the CDR3 reads CASSLQQGALNTEAFF. The CDR3 bases are TGTGCCAGCAGCTTACAACAGGGGGCGTTGAACACTGAAGCTTTCTTT. Full variable domain (remainder filled in from reference TRBV7-2 and TRBJ1-1): GAGVSQSPSNKVTEKGKDVELRCDPISGHTALYWYRQSLGQGLEFLIYFQGNSAPDKSGLPSDRFSAERTGGSVSTLTIQRTQQEDSAVYLCASSLQQGALNTEAFFGQGTRLTVV.

The chain carries TRBV19 and TRBJ1-2; possible D gene TRBD1, 6 bases. The CDR3 covers 15 residues. In germline, CDR1 is LNHDA, CDR2 SQIVND (reference sequence). Trimming took off 6 bases at V and 1 base at J, with 15 bases between the two ends. CDR3 bases: TGTGCCAGTAGAATACAGGGTCATGATAACTATGGCTACACCTTC. Translated: CASRIQGHDNYGYTF.

The V gene is TRBV9, the J gene TRBJ2-2; the match to TRBD2 covers 10 bases. This CDR3 has 16 residues. Germline loops: CDR1 SGDLS, CDR2 YYNGEE. The V and J ends lost 4 bases and 7 bases, in that order; junction bases with no gene match: 10. This chain's CDR3 is CASSIPSGGVGGELFF. The CDR3 nucleotides are TGTGCCAGCAGCATCCCTAGCGGGGGTGTGGGCGGGGAGCTGTTTTTT.